The 27 T cell receptor beta chains below all came from one sample that was sequenced in a study of read filtering for tumor transcriptome and immune sequencing (dated by TCRdb to the early 2020s). Sequencing used an Illumina HiSeq 4000. TCR libraries were built from roughly 440 ng RNA with the Immunoverse kit, using molecular barcoded adaptors covering alpha/delta and beta/gamma chains. The public reads were quality trimmed at Q25 with fastp and then assembled into clones with MiXCR by TCRdb, keeping productive beta chains. Duplicate CDR3 protein sequences are folded into a single record with the most common DNA and genes. The sample table holds roughly 67,000 distinct CDR3 sequences, of which roughly 19% were seen once. Roughly 10% of the sample lies in the top ten. Sequencing used a population of CD138-negative cells sorted from bone marrow. The cell subset or site label corresponds to: bone marrow mononuclear cells depleted of CD138+ plasma/myeloma cells by negative magnetic selection. The receptors were sampled from a donor aged 40 or older with multiple myeloma.

A note on this clonotype: Germline is not matched at one junction end, which may reflect a read error. The V and J genes are TRBV6-1 and TRBJ2-1, with a weak D call TRBD1 (6 bases). The V gene's germline CDR1 is MNHNS and CDR2 SASEGT. The CDR3 runs 15 residues. For the CDR3, the DNA is TGTGCCAGCACCTGGGAGAGGGCCGGGGACAATGAGCAGCTCTTC. Residues: CASTWERAGDNEQLF.

This clonotype was seen many times. This chain links TRBV7-9 with TRBJ2-3; TRBD1 might be the D (6 bases). From germline, CDR1 is SEHNR and CDR2 FQNEAQ (reference sequence). The V end lost 5 bases, the J end lost 0 bases, and 12 bases lay between the germline ends. The CDR3 is made up of 15 amino acids. The CDR3: CASSKQGSSTDTQYF. For the CDR3, the DNA is TGTGCCAGCAGCAAGCAGGGGTCTAGCACAGATACGCAGTATTTT.

To note about this clonotype: A read error may produce the germline difference seen at one junction end. The chain has TRBV28 and TRBJ2-1; D ambiguous. This CDR3 is 15 amino acids long. Germline CDR1 MDHEN, CDR2 SYDVKM. The CDR3 region is CASGFKRLTYNERFF. CDR3 nucleotides: TGTGCCAGCGGTTTTAAGCGCCTCACTTACAATGAGCGGTTCTTC.

For this clonotype: Relative to the germline gene, one junction end is altered; a read error may explain this. V gene TRBV5-1 combines with J gene TRBJ2-1; D might be TRBD1 (6 bases). CDR3 length equals 15 residues. From germline, CDR1 is SGHRS and CDR2 YFSETQ. In DNA, the CDR3 is TGCGCCAGCAGCTCGGGTCAGGGGCCCTACAATGAGCAGTCCTTC. Residues: CASSSGQGPYNEQSF. The full variable domain, rest sourced from reference TRBV5-1 and TRBJ2-1, is KAGVTQTPRYLIKTRGQQVTLSCSPISGHRSVSWYQQTPGQGLQFLFEYFSETQRNKGNFPGRFSGRQFSNSRSEMNVSTLELGDSALYLCASSSGQGPYNEQSFGPGTRLTVL.

Ten or more counts support this clonotype. J is TRBJ1-4 and V is TRBV29-1, with D tentatively TRBD1 (6 bases). The V end was cut by 1 base, the J end by 8 bases, with 11 bases between. The CDR3 covers 13 residues. The germline CDR1 and CDR2 sequences are SQVTM and ANQGSEA. DNA of the CDR3: TGCAGCGTTGAAGTTCAGGGGAACGAAAAACTGTTTTTT. Amino acid sequence: CSVEVQGNEKLFF.

There are many counts of this clonotype. The chain combines TRBV2 with TRBJ2-4, with D unresolved. The CDR3 runs to 13 residues. CDR1 is SNHLY and CDR2 is FYNNEI in the germline V gene. V lost 5 bases and J 5 bases, leaving 10 bases between the germline ends. The CDR3 region has the DNA TGTGCCAGCAGTACTGGACGGGAAAACATTCAGTACTTC. This codes for CASSTGRENIQYF.

The table lists this clonotype with many counts. CDR3 sequence reads: CASSEKRGNEQFF. As DNA, the CDR3 is TGTGCCAGCAGTGAAAAAAGAGGCAATGAGCAGTTCTTC. This chain joins TRBV6-1 and TRBJ2-1; D is unresolved. The germline CDR1 and CDR2 sequences are MNHNS and SASEGT. Trimming took 2 bases from V and 6 from J, leaving 8 bases between them. The CDR3 totals 13 residues.

In its sample, this clonotype is medium-sized. The rearrangement joins TRBV20-1 to TRBJ2-1, with 11 nucleotides matching TRBD2. CDR3 length: 13 amino acids. CDR1 and CDR2 from the germline V gene are DFQATT and SNEGSKA (reference sequence). In nucleotides, the CDR3 is TGCAGCCAACTAGCGGGAGCCTACAATGAGCAGTTCTTC. It yields the protein CSQLAGAYNEQFF.

This clonotype showed up many times. The V and J genes are TRBV6-1 and TRBJ2-4; tentatively, D is TRBD2 (6 bases). The germline CDR1 and CDR2 sequences are MNHNS and SASEGT. The germline V and J ends were trimmed by 6 bases and 0 bases, with 6 bases remaining between them. CDR3 length equals 13 residues. Here the CDR3 reads CASRGLAKNIQYF. CDR3 in DNA: TGTGCCAGCAGGGGACTAGCCAAAAACATTCAGTACTTC.

This clonotype was observed at least ten times. The J gene is TRBJ1-1, the V gene TRBV18; 11 bases are shared with TRBD1. CDR1 and CDR2 from the germline V gene are KGHSH and LQKENI. The V segment lost 2 bases and the J segment 5 bases; nucleotides outside the gene matches: 10. The CDR3 extends over 17 amino acids. This CDR3 reads CASSPFRTGGAGTEAFF. The CDR3, as DNA: TGTGCCAGCTCACCATTCAGGACAGGGGGCGCCGGGACTGAAGCTTTCTTT.

Many counts were recorded for this clonotype. The rearrangement uses TRBV3-1 and TRBJ2-1; TRBD2 agrees at 12 bases. Unmatched junction bases numbered 11, after V lost 5 bases and J lost 0 bases. Germline assignment: CDR1 LGHDT and CDR2 YNNKEL (reference sequence). The CDR3 has 19 residues. CDR3 nucleotide sequence: TGTGCCAGCAGCTCCGGACTAGCGGGGTCCCCGAGCTCCTACAATGAGCAGTTCTTC. Translating it yields CASSSGLAGSPSSYNEQFF.

In this sample, this clonotype turned up a few times. A much larger clone is a single base away; this may be a read error. The J gene is TRBJ1-1, the V gene TRBV5-6; no clear D. CDR3 length: 14 residues. Germline V gene sequence: CDR1 SGHDT, CDR2 YYEEEE. The CDR3 nucleotides are TGTACCAGCAGCTTATACATGGGAGGCACTGAAGCTTTCTTT. This sequence encodes CTSSLYMGGTEAFF.

This chain connects TRBV12-3 or TRBV12-4 to TRBJ1-3; D unclear. This CDR3 spans 13 amino acids. V was clipped by 5 bases and J by 0 bases, with 5 bases between them. In nucleotides, the CDR3 is TGTGCCAGCAGTCTGTTCTCTGGAAACACCATATATTTT. Amino acids: CASSLFSGNTIYF.

This clonotype was detected ten times or more. The V and J genes are TRBV11-2 and TRBJ2-3; unclear D gene. The CDR3 loop spans 12 amino acids. Germline-derived CDR1 and CDR2 are SGHAT and FQNNGV. With 1 base removed from V and 2 bases from J, the gap between germline ends came to 1 base. CDR3 coding DNA: TGTGCCAGCAGCTTAGTCACAGATACGCAGTATTTT. The encoded protein is CASSLVTDTQYF.

The CDR3 DNA reads TGTGCCACCTCAGGGGCTAGCAGGAGCCCTAAGCAGTTCTTC. Encoded protein: CATSGASRSPKQFF. V is TRBV24-1 and J is TRBJ2-1; the D gene is possibly TRBD1 (6 bases). V lost 9 bases and J 11 bases, leaving 22 bases between the germline ends. This CDR3 spans 14 amino acids. From germline, CDR1 is KGHDR and CDR2 SFDVKD.

At least ten counts were recorded for this clonotype. CDR3: CASSSETIEYF. The DNA for the CDR3 is TGTGCCAGCAGTTCTGAGACCATAGAGTACTTC. The V call is TRBV6-2 or TRBV6-3, the J call TRBJ2-4; D gene uncertain. CDR3 size: 11 residues. V was clipped by 4 bases and J by 14 bases, with 12 bases between them. Germline assignment: CDR1 MNHEY and CDR2 SVGEGT.

In the case of this clonotype: A much larger clone differs from this one at a single base, so this may be a read error. The rearrangement joins TRBV27 to TRBJ2-2; a weak D match, TRBD2 (5 bases). CDR1 is MNHEY, CDR2 SMNVEV, per germline (reference sequence). This CDR3 is 12 amino acids long. As DNA, the CDR3 is TGTGCCAGCAGTTTATTCACCGGGGAGCCGTTTTTT. Translating it yields CASSLFTGEPFF.

The V and J genes are TRBV20-1 and TRBJ2-1, with a weak D call TRBD2 (6 bases). The CDR3 totals 14 residues. V was shortened by 2 bases and J by 4 bases, with 12 bases between the two germline ends. Germline CDR1 is DFQATT and CDR2 is SNEGSKA (reference sequence). The CDR3 nucleotides read TGCAGTGCTAGAAGACTAGTGGGTTACAATGAGCAGTTCTTC. It translates to CSARRLVGYNEQFF.

This clonotype was counted at least ten times. The gene calls are TRBV7-9 and TRBJ1-1; D gene unclear. V shed 0 bases and J shed 10 bases, with 21 bases lying between them. Germline V gene data show CDR1 as SEHNR and CDR2 as FQNEAQ (reference sequence). CDR3 size: 16 residues. CDR3 protein: CASSLANSHLGGRAFF. The CDR3 nucleotides are TGTGCCAGCAGCTTAGCGAACTCACACCTGGGTGGAAGAGCTTTCTTT.

This clonotype has at least ten counts. The chain carries TRBV6-5 and TRBJ1-1, with D hard to call. CDR3 length: 14 residues. The V end lost 7 bases, the J end lost 1 base, and 13 bases lay between the germline ends. CDR1 is MNHEY, CDR2 SVGAGI, per germline. The CDR3 protein is CASTSPGQNTEAFF. CDR3 DNA: TGTGCCAGCACCTCTCCCGGGCAGAACACTGAAGCTTTCTTT.

This clonotype was seen a handful of times. This rearrangement joins TRBV11-2 to TRBJ2-1, with unresolved D. The CDR3 has 17 residues. From germline, CDR1 is SGHAT and CDR2 FQNNGV. V lost 1 base and J 0 bases, leaving 13 bases between the germline ends. The DNA of the CDR3 is TGTGCCAGCAGCTTAGGGAATGAGGCTAGCTCCTACAATGAGCAGTTCTTC. It yields the protein CASSLGNEASSYNEQFF.

This clonotype was observed a handful of times. One base away lies a much larger clone, so this may be a sequencing read error. The rearrangement joins TRBV9 to TRBJ2-6; 9 bases are shared with TRBD1. Trimming took 7 bases from V and 0 from J; bases not matched to a gene: 2. This CDR3 contains 15 residues. CDR1 is SGDLS, CDR2 YYNGEE, per germline. The CDR3 loop is CASEDRGSGANVLTF. The CDR3 DNA is TGTGCCAGCGAGGACAGGGGCTCTGGGGCCAACGTCCTGACTTTC.

This clonotype was found a few times. The V call is TRBV28, the J call TRBJ1-5, with TRBD1 matching 7 bases. V lost 6 bases and J lost 11; bases outside the gene matches: 13. The germline V gene has CDR1 MDHEN and CDR2 SYDVKM. CDR3 length: 14 amino acids. The CDR3 reads CASRRPEQGWAQHF. The CDR3 coding sequence is TGTGCCAGCAGACGCCCGGAACAGGGGTGGGCCCAGCATTTT.

The genes are TRBV7-6 and TRBJ1-1; 7 nucleotides match TRBD1. V lost 0 bases and J lost 4; bases outside the gene matches: 5. The CDR3 spans 15 residues. Germline assignment: CDR1 SGHVS and CDR2 FNYEAQ. The CDR3 coding sequence is TGTGCCAGCAGCTTAGCCCGACAGGGTCCCACTGAAGCTTTCTTT. It specifies CASSLARQGPTEAFF.

The chain carries TRBV20-1 and TRBJ2-7, with D tentatively TRBD1 (5 bases). V was trimmed by 6 bases and J by 2 bases, leaving 11 bases between them. The length of the CDR3 is 12 residues. Germline values: CDR1 DFQATT, CDR2 SNEGSKA (reference sequence). CDR3 sequence: CSATDRAYEQYF. In DNA, the CDR3 is TGCAGTGCGACAGACAGAGCCTACGAGCAGTACTTC.

This clonotype was observed many times. In DNA, the CDR3 is TGTGCCAGCAGTCCATACCCTGGGACAGGGCCTAACATTCAGTACTTC. Its translation: CASSPYPGTGPNIQYF. The rearrangement uses TRBV28 and TRBJ2-4; 9 bases align to TRBD1. The CDR3 is 16 residues long. Germline V gene lookup returns CDR1 MDHEN and CDR2 SYDVKM. The V and J ends lost 5 bases and 7 bases, in that order; junction bases with no gene match: 12.

This clonotype was picked up many times. CDR3 nucleotides: TGTGCCAGCAGCTCAGGGGTAGAGACCCAGTACTTC. This translates into CASSSGVETQYF. The V call is TRBV5-4, the J call TRBJ2-5; possibly TRBD1 for D (6 bases). Trimming pared 3 bases from V and 4 bases from J, leaving 7 bases between. CDR1 and CDR2 (germline): SGHNT, YYREEE (reference sequence). The CDR3 is 12 residues long.